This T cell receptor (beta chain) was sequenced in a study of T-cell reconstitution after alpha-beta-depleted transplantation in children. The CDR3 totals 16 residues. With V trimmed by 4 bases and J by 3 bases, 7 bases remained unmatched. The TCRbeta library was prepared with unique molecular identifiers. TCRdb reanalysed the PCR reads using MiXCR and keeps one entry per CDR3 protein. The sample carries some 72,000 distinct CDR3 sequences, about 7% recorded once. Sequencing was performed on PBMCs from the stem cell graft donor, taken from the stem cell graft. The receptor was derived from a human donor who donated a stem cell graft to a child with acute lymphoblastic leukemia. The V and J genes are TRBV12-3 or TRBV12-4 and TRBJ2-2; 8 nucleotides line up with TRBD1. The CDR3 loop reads CASSSFGTGYTGELFF. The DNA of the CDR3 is TGTGCCAGCAGTTCCTTCGGGACAGGATACACCGGGGAGCTGTTTTTT.